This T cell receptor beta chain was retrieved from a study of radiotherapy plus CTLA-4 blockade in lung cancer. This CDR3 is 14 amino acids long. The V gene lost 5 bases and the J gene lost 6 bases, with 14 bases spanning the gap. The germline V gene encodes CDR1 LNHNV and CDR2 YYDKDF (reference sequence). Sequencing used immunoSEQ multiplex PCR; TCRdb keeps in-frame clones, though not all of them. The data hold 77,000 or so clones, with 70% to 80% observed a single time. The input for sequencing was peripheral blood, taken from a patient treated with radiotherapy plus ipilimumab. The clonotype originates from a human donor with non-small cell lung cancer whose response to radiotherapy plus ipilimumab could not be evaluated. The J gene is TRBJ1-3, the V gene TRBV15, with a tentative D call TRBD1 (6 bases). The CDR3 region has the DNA TGTGCCACCAGCCAAAACAGGGAACCAAACACCATATATTTT. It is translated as CATSQNREPNTIYF.